This T cell receptor (beta chain) was documented in a study of T-cell reconstitution after alpha-beta-depleted transplantation in children. Library preparation (for TCRbeta) was performed with unique molecular identifiers. One entry per CDR3 protein results from TCRdb running MiXCR on the PCR reads. The repertoire has about 400,000 distinct CDR3 sequences, roughly 20% of them found once; the top ten carry over 3.5%. CDR3 size: 14 residues. Looked up from germline, CDR1 is DFQATT and CDR2 is SNEGSKA (reference sequence). Trimming stripped 3 bases from V and 0 bases from J, with 9 bases between. The chain links TRBV20-1 to TRBJ1-5; D ambiguous. This sequence was found in a human donor who donated a stem cell graft to a child with acute myeloid leukemia. The input for sequencing was PBMCs from the stem cell graft donor, taken from the stem cell graft. DNA for the CDR3: TGCAGTGCTAGCATCGGGATTAGCAATCAGCCCCAGCATTTT. Its protein product is CSASIGISNQPQHF.